What follows are 7 T cell receptor beta chains derived from one specimen sequenced in a study of blood T cell repertoires in COVID-19. The table came from immunoSEQ multiplex PCR; TCRdb's copy has only in-frame clones and leaves some out. The table records fewer than 250,000 clones, around 84% of them present only once. Source material: peripheral blood. Receptors were obtained from an elderly woman with COVID-19, enrolled during active disease.

The CDR3 bases are TGTGCCAGCAGCAGGGAGGACGCAAACTATGGCTACACCTTC. Amino acids: CASSREDANYGYTF. The chain joins TRBV6-5 to TRBJ1-2, with D perhaps matching TRBD1 (5 bases). The length of the CDR3 is 14 residues. The germline gives CDR1 MNHEY, CDR2 SVGAGI. Between the trimmed V and J ends, which lost 6 bases and 2 bases, there was a span of 13 bases.

The CDR3 is CASNPDRGAGELFF. The CDR3 DNA sequence: TGCGCCAGCAACCCGGACAGGGGAGCCGGGGAGCTGTTTTTT. The chain is built from TRBV5-1 and TRBJ2-2; 9 nucleotides match TRBD1. V lost 6 bases to trimming and J lost 6 bases; unmatched junction nucleotides: 6. The CDR3 loop spans 14 amino acids. CDR1 and CDR2 from the germline V gene are SGHRS and YFSETQ.

The CDR3 region is CASSFSTGGEAFF. CDR3 coding DNA: TGTGCCAGCAGTTTTTCGACAGGGGGTGAAGCTTTCTTT. This chain joins TRBV12-3 or TRBV12-4 and TRBJ1-1; 9 bases map to TRBD1. V dropped 3 bases and J dropped 7; count of bases not matched to a gene: 3. The CDR3 length is 13 residues.

The gene calls are TRBV18 and TRBJ2-1; TRBD2 matches 7 bases. Germline values: CDR1 KGHSH, CDR2 LQKENI. J was trimmed by 1 base and V by 2 bases; bases with no gene match: 5. The CDR3 has 16 amino acids. The CDR3 nucleotides are TGTGCCAGCTCACCAAAGCTCGGGGGGTCCTACAATGAGCAGTTCTTC. Encoded protein: CASSPKLGGSYNEQFF.

A word on this clone: This sample includes further DNA sequences coding for the same CDR3. The rearrangement uses TRBV5-1 and TRBJ1-3; D remains unclear. The length of the CDR3 is 15 residues. Germline V gives CDR1 SGHRS, CDR2 YFSETQ. Trimming cost V 0 bases and J 0 bases, with 7 bases left between them. The CDR3 here is CASSLAGSSGNTIYF. CDR3 DNA sequence: TGCGCCAGCAGCTTGGCCGGGAGCTCTGGAAACACCATATATTTT.

This clone was recorded a few times. The chain recombines TRBV11-2 with TRBJ1-4, with 10 bases lining up with TRBD1. The CDR3 is 18 amino acids. Germline trimming cut 7 bases from V and 1 base from J; bases unmatched to any gene: 12. CDR1 is SGHAT, CDR2 FQNNGV, per germline. DNA of the CDR3: TGTGCCAGCACCGCGACAGGGGGCAAGACTATAACTAATGAAAAACTGTTTTTT. Amino acids: CASTATGGKTITNEKLFF. Supplemented by reference TRBV11-2 and TRBJ1-4, the full variable domain reads EAGVAQSPRYKIIEKRQSVAFWCNPISGHATLYWYQQILGQGPKLLIQFQNNGVVDDSQLPKDRFSAERLKGVDSTLKIQPAKLEDSAVYLCASTATGGKTITNEKLFFGSGTQLSVL.

The chain joins TRBV3-1 (or the pseudogene TRBV3-2) to TRBJ1-1, with 8 bases aligning to TRBD1. Trimming at V came to 2 bases and at J to 8 bases, leaving 7 bases not matched to a gene. Germline CDR1 and CDR2: LGHDT and YNNKEL (reference sequence). The CDR3 runs to 14 residues. CDR3 amino acids: CASSQQGAWEEAFF. For the CDR3, the DNA is TGTGCCAGCAGCCAACAGGGGGCTTGGGAAGAAGCTTTCTTT.